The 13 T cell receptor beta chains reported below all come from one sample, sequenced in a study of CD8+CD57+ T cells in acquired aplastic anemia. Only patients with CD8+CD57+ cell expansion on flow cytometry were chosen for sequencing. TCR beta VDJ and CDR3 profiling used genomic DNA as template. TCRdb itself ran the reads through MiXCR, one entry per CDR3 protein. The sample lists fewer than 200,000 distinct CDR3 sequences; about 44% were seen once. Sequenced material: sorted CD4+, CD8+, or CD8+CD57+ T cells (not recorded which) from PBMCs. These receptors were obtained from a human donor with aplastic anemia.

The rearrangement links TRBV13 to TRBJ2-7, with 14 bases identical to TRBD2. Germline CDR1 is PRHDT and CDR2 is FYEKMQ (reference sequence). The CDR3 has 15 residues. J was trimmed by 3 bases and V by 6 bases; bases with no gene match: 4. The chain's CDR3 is CASRLTSGRGYEQYF. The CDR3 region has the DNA TGTGCCAGCAGGTTGACTAGCGGGAGGGGCTACGAGCAGTACTTC.

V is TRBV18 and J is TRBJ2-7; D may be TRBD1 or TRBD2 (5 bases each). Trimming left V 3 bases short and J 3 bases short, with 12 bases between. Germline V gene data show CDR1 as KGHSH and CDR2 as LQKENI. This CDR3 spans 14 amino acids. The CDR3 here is CASSPLGTYYEQYF. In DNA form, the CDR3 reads TGTGCCAGCTCACCCCTCGGGACGTACTACGAGCAGTACTTC.

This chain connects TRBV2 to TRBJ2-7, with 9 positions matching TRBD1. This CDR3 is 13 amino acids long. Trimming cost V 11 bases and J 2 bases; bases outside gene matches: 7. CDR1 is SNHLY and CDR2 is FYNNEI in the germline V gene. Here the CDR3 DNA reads TGTGCCCTACTGGACAGGGGAACCTACGAGCAGTACTTC. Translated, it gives CALLDRGTYEQYF.

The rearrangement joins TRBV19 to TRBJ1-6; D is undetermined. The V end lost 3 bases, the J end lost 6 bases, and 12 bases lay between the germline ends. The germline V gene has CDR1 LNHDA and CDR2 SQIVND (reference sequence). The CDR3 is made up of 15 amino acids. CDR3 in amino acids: CASSITTVSNSPLHF. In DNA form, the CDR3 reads TGTGCCAGTAGTATCACGACCGTTAGTAATTCACCCCTCCACTTT.

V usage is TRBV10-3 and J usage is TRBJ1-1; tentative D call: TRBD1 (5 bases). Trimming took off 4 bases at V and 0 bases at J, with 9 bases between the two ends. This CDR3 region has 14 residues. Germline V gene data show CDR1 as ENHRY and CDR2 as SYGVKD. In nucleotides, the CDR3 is TGTGCCATCAGTGTTCAGGGATTGAACACTGAAGCTTTCTTT. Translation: CAISVQGLNTEAFF.

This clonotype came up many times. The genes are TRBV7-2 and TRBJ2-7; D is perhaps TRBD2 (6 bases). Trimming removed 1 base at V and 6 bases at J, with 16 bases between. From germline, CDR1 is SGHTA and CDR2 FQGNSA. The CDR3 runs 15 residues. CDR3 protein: CASSLDGRKQVEQYF. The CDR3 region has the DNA TGTGCCAGCAGCTTAGACGGGAGAAAACAGGTCGAGCAGTACTTC.

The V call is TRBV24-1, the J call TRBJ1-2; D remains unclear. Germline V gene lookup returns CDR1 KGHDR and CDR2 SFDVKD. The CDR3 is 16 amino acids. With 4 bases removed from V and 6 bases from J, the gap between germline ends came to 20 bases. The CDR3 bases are TGTGCCACCAGTGACACGGACTTCCCAGGCCTCAATGGCTACACCTTC. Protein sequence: CATSDTDFPGLNGYTF.

CDR3: CASSGVVQNTEAFF. CDR3 coding DNA: TGCGCCAGCAGTGGGGTCGTTCAGAACACTGAAGCTTTCTTT. The V gene is TRBV10-1, the J gene TRBJ1-1; D is unresolved. The CDR3 is 14 residues long. CDR1 and CDR2 from the germline V gene are WNHNN and SYGVQD (reference sequence). Deletions cut 4 bases from V and 1 base from J, with 10 bases between.

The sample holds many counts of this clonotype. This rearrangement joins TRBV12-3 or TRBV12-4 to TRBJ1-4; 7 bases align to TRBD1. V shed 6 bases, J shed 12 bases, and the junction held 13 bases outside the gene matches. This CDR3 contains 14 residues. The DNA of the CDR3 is TGTGCCAGCAGCCTACACGGGAACAGGGGCCAACTGTTTTTT. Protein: CASSLHGNRGQLFF.

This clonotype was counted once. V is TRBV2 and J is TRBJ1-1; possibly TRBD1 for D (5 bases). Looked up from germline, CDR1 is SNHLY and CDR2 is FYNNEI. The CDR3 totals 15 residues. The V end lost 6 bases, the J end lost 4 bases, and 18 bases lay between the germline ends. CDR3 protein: CASSTRGGRGTEAFF. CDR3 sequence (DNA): TGTGCCAGCAGCACCCGTGGAGGGAGGGGCACTGAAGCTTTCTTT.

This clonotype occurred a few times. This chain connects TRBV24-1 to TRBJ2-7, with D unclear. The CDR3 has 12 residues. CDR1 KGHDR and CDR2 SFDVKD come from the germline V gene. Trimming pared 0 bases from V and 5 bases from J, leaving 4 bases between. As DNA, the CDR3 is TGTGCCACCAGTGATTTGTGGGACGAGCAGTACTTC. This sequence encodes CATSDLWDEQYF.

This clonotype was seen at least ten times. The CDR3 DNA sequence: TGCGCCAGCAGCCAAGATCAAGCTAGTAAGGCCTACAATGAGCAGTTCTTC. As protein: CASSQDQASKAYNEQFF. The chain is built from TRBV4-1 and TRBJ2-1; no clear D gene. The CDR3 loop spans 17 amino acids. The V gene's germline CDR1 is MGHRA and CDR2 YSYEKL. V was cut by 0 bases and J by 2 bases, with 14 bases left in between.

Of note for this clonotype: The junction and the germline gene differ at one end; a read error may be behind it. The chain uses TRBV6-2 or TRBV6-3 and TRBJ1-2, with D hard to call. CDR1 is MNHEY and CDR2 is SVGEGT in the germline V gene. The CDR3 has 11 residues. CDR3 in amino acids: CASSYGQVDIF. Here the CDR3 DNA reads TGTGCCAGCAGTTACGGGCAGGTCGACATCTTC.